A single sample gave rise to the 27 T cell receptor beta chains below, sequenced in a study of TIL therapy for anti-PD-1-resistant metastatic lung cancer. This was the immunoSEQ v3 assay. Here immunoSEQ multiplex PCR was the method, and the copy in TCRdb shows in-frame clones only, minus some. The sample lists around 30,000 clones; just under 75% were seen once. Time point described: pre-treatment sample, taken before nivolumab and TIL therapy. The specimen comprised blood, sampled at baseline. The receptors come from a woman between 30 and 85 years old with non-small cell lung cancer.

The V and J genes are TRBV30 and TRBJ1-6; 10 bases map to TRBD1. CDR1 is GTSNPN and CDR2 is SVGIG in the germline V gene (reference sequence). CDR3 length: 15 residues. Losses at the gene ends were 0 bases for V and 8 bases for J; bases not matched to a gene: 4. The chain's CDR3 is CAWSVGGQGDSPLHF. The DNA for the CDR3 is TGTGCCTGGAGTGTAGGTGGACAGGGGGATTCACCCCTCCACTTT.

This clone rates as medium-sized. The V and J genes are TRBV19 and TRBJ2-7; D gene ambiguous. This CDR3 comprises 14 residues. Trimming pared 5 bases from V and 2 bases from J, leaving 13 bases between. Germline V lookup: CDR1 LNHDA, CDR2 SQIVND (reference sequence). The CDR3 protein is CASSSRLNTYEQYF. CDR3 DNA: TGTGCCAGTAGTTCTCGACTGAATACCTACGAGCAGTACTTC.

This chain uses TRBV4-1 with TRBJ1-4, with D hard to call. The CDR3 is 16 residues long. Germline V gene data show CDR1 as MGHRA and CDR2 as YSYEKL. V lost 1 base and J 2 bases, leaving 11 bases between the germline ends. CDR3 DNA: TGCGCCAGCAGCCAAGCGGTAGTTGCTACTAATGAAAAACTGTTTTTT. Amino acid sequence: CASSQAVVATNEKLFF.

The CDR3 is CASSHEGEQYF. The DNA of the CDR3 is TGCGCCAGCAGCCATGAGGGCGAGCAGTACTTC. The J gene is TRBJ2-7, the V gene TRBV10-2, with a weak D call TRBD2 (5 bases). CDR3 size: 11 residues. The V end was cut by 6 bases, the J end by 6 bases, with 9 bases between. Germline CDR1 reads WSHSY; CDR2 reads SAAADI.

There are a few counts of this clone. The chain couples TRBV4-1 to TRBJ2-5, with TRBD2 identical over 8 bases. The V and J ends lost 7 bases and 4 bases, in that order; junction bases with no gene match: 5. Germline V gene lookup returns CDR1 MGHRA and CDR2 YSYEKL. This CDR3 is built from 13 residues. CDR3 coding DNA: TGCGCCAGCACCCCGGCGGGAGGAGAGACCCAGTACTTC. This translates into CASTPAGGETQYF.

The chain has TRBV29-1 and TRBJ2-6, with TRBD2 as a possible D gene (5 bases). This CDR3 contains 13 residues. CDR1 and CDR2 from the germline V gene are SQVTM and ANQGSEA. The V gene lost 3 bases and the J gene lost 2 bases, with 5 bases spanning the gap. DNA for the CDR3: TGCAGCGTTGAGGGAGCTGGGGCCAACGTCCTGACTTTC. It encodes CSVEGAGANVLTF.

The genes are TRBV11-2 and TRBJ2-3; D might be TRBD2 (6 bases). The V and J ends lost 1 base and 1 base respectively, with 12 bases between them. Germline lookup yields CDR1 SGHAT and CDR2 FQNNGV. The CDR3 contains 16 residues. CDR3 DNA: TGTGCCAGCAGCTTAGGGCGGGATAGGCGCACAGATACGCAGTATTTT. Amino acids: CASSLGRDRRTDTQYF.

CDR3 amino acids: CASSFPQSGNTIYF. The CDR3 bases are TGTGCCAGCAGCTTCCCGCAGTCTGGAAACACCATATATTTT. V gene TRBV7-8 combines with J gene TRBJ1-3; no clear D gene. Germline CDR1 is SGHVS and CDR2 is FQNEAQ. The CDR3 runs 14 residues. The V end lost 3 bases, the J end lost 1 base, and 7 bases lay between the germline ends.

V gene TRBV19 combines with J gene TRBJ2-1; 11 bases agree with TRBD2. Germline V gene sequence: CDR1 LNHDA, CDR2 SQIVND (reference sequence). With V trimmed by 4 bases and J by 8 bases, 7 bases remained unmatched. The CDR3 sequence is 15 residues long. Here the CDR3 reads CASSSVTSGMDEQFF. CDR3 coding DNA: TGTGCCAGTAGTAGTGTGACTAGCGGGATGGATGAGCAGTTCTTC. The entire variable domain, with the rest obtained from reference TRBV19 and TRBJ2-1, is as follows: DGGITQSPKYLFRKEGQNVTLSCEQNLNHDAMYWYRQDPGQGLRLIYYSQIVNDFQKGDIAEGYSVSREKKESFPLTVTSAQKNPTAFYLCASSSVTSGMDEQFFGPGTRLTVL.

This rearrangement joins TRBV9 to TRBJ1-1; D is undetermined. The CDR3 spans 13 residues. The germline CDR1 and CDR2 sequences are SGDLS and YYNGEE. V was cut by 0 bases and J by 3 bases, with 6 bases left in between. This chain's CDR3 is CASSVGRDTEAFF. CDR3 nucleotides: TGTGCCAGCAGCGTAGGAAGGGACACTGAAGCTTTCTTT.

CDR3 in amino acids: CASSLGTSTDTQYF. The CDR3 nucleotides read TGTGCCAGCAGCTTAGGGACGAGCACAGATACGCAGTATTTT. This chain joins TRBV7-7 and TRBJ2-3; D is ambiguous. V lost 1 base and J lost 0, with 5 bases in between. Per germline, CDR1 SSHAT and CDR2 FNYEAQ (reference sequence). The CDR3 contains 14 residues.

The chain has TRBV5-1 and TRBJ2-3; 8 bases align to TRBD2. Germline lookup yields CDR1 SGHRS and CDR2 YFSETQ. The V and J ends lost 4 bases and 4 bases, in that order; junction bases with no gene match: 11. This CDR3 is 16 amino acids long. CDR3 sequence: CASSPERLAGSDTQYF. As DNA, the CDR3 is TGCGCCAGCAGCCCGGAGCGCCTAGCGGGCTCAGATACGCAGTATTTT.

This chain links TRBV11-3 with TRBJ2-7; 13 nucleotides match TRBD2. V shed 5 bases, J shed 0 bases, and the junction held 7 bases outside the gene matches. The germline V gene encodes CDR1 SGHNT and CDR2 YENEEA. This CDR3 has 17 amino acids. CDR3 residues: CASSPGTSGATSYEQYF. Written as DNA, the CDR3 is TGTGCCAGCAGCCCTGGGACTAGCGGGGCCACCTCCTACGAGCAGTACTTC.

V usage is TRBV11-2 and J usage is TRBJ2-1; TRBD1 matches 10 bases. Germline-derived CDR1 and CDR2 are SGHAT and FQNNGV. The V and J ends lost 5 bases and 6 bases, in that order; junction bases with no gene match: 4. The CDR3 runs to 14 residues. CDR3: CASSLRDRGNEQFF. The CDR3, as DNA: TGTGCCAGCAGCCTTAGGGACAGGGGCAATGAGCAGTTCTTC. Based on the CDR3 plus reference TRBV11-2 and TRBJ2-1, the full variable domain is EAGVAQSPRYKIIEKRQSVAFWCNPISGHATLYWYQQILGQGPKLLIQFQNNGVVDDSQLPKDRFSAERLKGVDSTLKIQPAKLEDSAVYLCASSLRDRGNEQFFGPGTRLTVL.

The chain employs TRBV27 and TRBJ2-7; the D is unclear. This CDR3 is built from 11 residues. V lost 2 bases and J lost 6, with 5 bases in between. The germline V gene encodes CDR1 MNHEY and CDR2 SMNVEV (reference sequence). The CDR3 region is CASSLLGEQYF. For the CDR3, the DNA is TGTGCCAGCAGTTTACTAGGCGAGCAGTACTTC.

There are a few counts of this clone. The chain employs TRBV18 and TRBJ1-1; D is unclear. The V end was cut by 3 bases, the J end by 3 bases, with 11 bases between. This CDR3 has 14 residues. From germline, CDR1 is KGHSH and CDR2 LQKENI. The CDR3 coding sequence is TGTGCCAGCTCACCTCCGTTCGGGGACACTGAAGCTTTCTTT. This translates into CASSPPFGDTEAFF.

The chain is built from TRBV7-9 and TRBJ2-3; 7 bases align to TRBD1. The CDR3 is 15 residues long. Trimming at V came to 5 bases and at J to 5 bases, leaving 10 bases not matched to a gene. Germline CDR1 reads SEHNR; CDR2 reads FQNEAQ (reference sequence). The CDR3 protein is CASSLRGSARDTQYF. CDR3 nucleotides: TGTGCCAGCAGCCTCAGGGGGTCCGCAAGAGATACGCAGTATTTT.

This clone showed up just a few times. This sequence joins TRBV2 and TRBJ2-3; the D gene is possibly TRBD1 (5 bases). This CDR3 has 15 amino acids. Germline loops: CDR1 SNHLY, CDR2 FYNNEI. V gave up 4 bases and J gave up 0 bases, with 11 bases separating them. The CDR3 sequence: CASSAGSHSTDTQYF. CDR3 sequence (DNA): TGTGCCAGCAGTGCAGGGTCCCACAGCACAGATACGCAGTATTTT. The variable domain in full, with the rest retrieved from reference TRBV2 and TRBJ2-3, is EPEVTQTPSHQVTQMGQEVILRCVPISNHLYFYWYRQILGQKVEFLVSFYNNEISEKSEIFDDQFSVERPDGSNFTLKIRSTKLEDSAMYFCASSAGSHSTDTQYFGPGTRLTVL.

This chain uses TRBV7-9 with TRBJ2-7; D is possibly TRBD2 (5 bases). Germline CDR1 is SEHNR and CDR2 is FQNEAQ (reference sequence). V lost 3 bases and J lost 3, with 12 bases in between. CDR3 length equals 14 residues. CDR3 in amino acids: CASSFSGLYYEQYF. Here the CDR3 DNA reads TGTGCCAGCAGCTTCTCCGGACTCTACTACGAGCAGTACTTC.

This chain connects TRBV5-5 to TRBJ2-2; 7 nucleotides agree with TRBD1. The trim removed 7 bases at V and 2 bases at J, leaving 11 bases unmatched. The germline gives CDR1 SGHKS, CDR2 YYEKEE (reference sequence). The CDR3 is 16 amino acids. The DNA for the CDR3 is TGTGCCAGCCGAGGCGAACAGGGGAGAAACACCGGGGAGCTGTTTTTT. Its translation is CASRGEQGRNTGELFF.

This chain uses TRBV11-1 with TRBJ2-2, with D uncertain. The CDR3 contains 13 residues. Deletions cut 6 bases from V and 7 bases from J, with 12 bases between. Per germline, CDR1 SGHAT and CDR2 FQDESV (reference sequence). CDR3 DNA sequence: TGTGCCAGCAGGGCCGTACCAGGCGGGGAGCTGTTTTTT. This sequence encodes CASRAVPGGELFF.

The chain couples TRBV15 to TRBJ1-4, with a possible D match to TRBD1 (5 bases). Trimming shortened V by 3 bases and J by 8 bases, and 22 bases separated the two germline ends. Germline V lookup: CDR1 LNHNV, CDR2 YYDKDF (reference sequence). The CDR3 totals 17 residues. CDR3 nucleotide sequence: TGTGCCACCAGCAGCTTACTGGCAGCGGGGCATCGAGAAAAACTGTTTTTT. Protein sequence: CATSSLLAAGHREKLFF.

V is TRBV2 and J is TRBJ2-7; TRBD2 might be the D (6 bases). V gave up 6 bases and J gave up 0 bases, with 12 bases separating them. Germline values: CDR1 SNHLY, CDR2 FYNNEI. This CDR3 comprises 14 residues. The CDR3 DNA reads as TGTGCCAGCAGGGAGCGGGTTCACTCCTACGAGCAGTACTTC. Translated: CASRERVHSYEQYF. Full variable domain (remainder filled in from reference TRBV2 and TRBJ2-7): EPEVTQTPSHQVTQMGQEVILRCVPISNHLYFYWYRQILGQKVEFLVSFYNNEISEKSEIFDDQFSVERPDGSNFTLKIRSTKLEDSAMYFCASRERVHSYEQYFGPGTRLTVT.

This clone was seen more than once but under ten times. The rearrangement joins TRBV5-4 to TRBJ1-2, with 7 positions matching TRBD1. The trim removed 3 bases at V and 4 bases at J, leaving 3 bases unmatched. CDR1 SGHNT and CDR2 YYREEE come from the germline V gene (reference sequence). The CDR3 covers 13 residues. The DNA of the CDR3 is TGTGCCAGCAGCTCTGACAGGGTCTATGGCTACACCTTC. This sequence encodes CASSSDRVYGYTF.

The V call is TRBV5-4, the J call TRBJ2-7; D unclear. CDR1 and CDR2 (germline): SGHNT, YYREEE (reference sequence). This CDR3 has 13 residues. The V gene lost 0 bases and the J gene lost 5 bases, with 9 bases spanning the gap. The CDR3 region has the DNA TGTGCCAGCAGCTTGGCCCTGGGCCACGAGCAGTACTTC. Its translation is CASSLALGHEQYF.

V and J are TRBV5-4 and TRBJ2-1; D perhaps matches TRBD1 (5 bases). The CDR3 runs to 12 residues. V lost 0 bases, J lost 7 bases, and 5 bases lay in between. Germline V gene data show CDR1 as SGHNT and CDR2 as YYREEE (reference sequence). This CDR3 is CASSLEGNEQFF. The CDR3 DNA reads TGTGCCAGCAGCTTGGAGGGGAATGAGCAGTTCTTC.

The chain combines TRBV14 with TRBJ1-1; D is ambiguous. Germline CDR1 and CDR2: SGHDN and FVKESK. CDR3 length equals 14 residues. V was pared by 1 base and J by 4 bases, with 10 bases between. CDR3 protein: CASSQVAGGTEAFF. CDR3 in DNA: TGTGCCAGCAGCCAAGTTGCTGGAGGCACTGAAGCTTTCTTT. The full variable domain, in which reference TRBV14 and TRBJ1-1 provide the parts outside the CDR3, is EAGVTQFPSHSVIEKGQTVTLRCDPISGHDNLYWYRRVMGKEIKFLLHFVKESKQDESGMPNNRFLAERTGGTYSTLKVQPAELEDSGVYFCASSQVAGGTEAFFGQGTRLTVV.